What follows are 25 T cell receptor beta chains derived from one specimen sequenced in a study of cytomegalovirus exposure and HLA in healthy donors. Primers: 60 Vbeta forward and 13 Jbeta reverse. Data came from immunoSEQ multiplex PCR; TCRdb stores just in-frame clones and leaves some out. Altogether 180,000 or so clones are present, less than 90% being singletons, with the ten largest covering approximately 0.31%. The sequenced material came from PBMCs. The receptor source for this set is a woman aged 25-40 years in good health and CMV-seronegative.

With respect to this clone: The sample carries other DNA sequences with the same CDR3. J is TRBJ1-1 and V is TRBV28; tentatively, D is TRBD1 (6 bases). The germline V gene has CDR1 MDHEN and CDR2 SYDVKM. V was trimmed by 3 bases and J by 0 bases, leaving 8 bases between them. CDR3 size: 14 residues. The DNA of the CDR3 is TGTGCCAGCAGTTTGTCAGGGGTGAACACTGAAGCTTTCTTT. Translated, it gives CASSLSGVNTEAFF.

This clone was detected only once. The chain joins TRBV6-5 to TRBJ2-1, with 12 bases aligning to TRBD1. With 5 bases clipped from V and 9 bases from J, the junction kept 8 bases outside the gene matches. The CDR3 is 15 amino acids. The germline V gene has CDR1 MNHEY and CDR2 SVGAGI. CDR3 coding DNA: TGTGCCAGCAGTCGTCCGGGACAGGGGGCAAGTGAGCAGTTCTTC. Its translation is CASSRPGQGASEQFF.

The chain has TRBV15 and TRBJ2-2, with D tentatively TRBD2 (5 bases). CDR3 length: 19 amino acids. V gave up 0 bases and J gave up 5 bases, with 22 bases separating them. The V gene's germline CDR1 is LNHNV and CDR2 YYDKDF (reference sequence). The DNA of the CDR3 is TGTGCCACCAGCAGAGACCTTCCCCGGGGAATCACGGGGACCGGGGAGCTGTTTTTT. It yields the protein CATSRDLPRGITGTGELFF. Full variable domain (outside the CDR3, taken from reference TRBV15 and TRBJ2-2): DAMVIQNPRYQVTQFGKPVTLSCSQTLNHNVMYWYQQKSSQAPKLLFHYYDKDFNNEADTPDNFQSRRPNTSFCFLDIRSPGLGDTAMYLCATSRDLPRGITGTGELFFGEGSRLTVL.

The chain has TRBV5-1 and TRBJ2-1; D is possibly TRBD2 (6 bases). Germline loops: CDR1 SGHRS, CDR2 YFSETQ. The CDR3 is made up of 14 amino acids. V lost 0 bases and J lost 8, with 12 bases in between. The CDR3 reads CASSLARDLDEQFF. The DNA for the CDR3 is TGCGCCAGCAGCTTGGCACGGGACTTGGATGAGCAGTTCTTC.

V and J are TRBV7-2 and TRBJ1-5; unclear D gene. Deletions cut 5 bases from V and 5 bases from J, with 10 bases between. CDR3 length: 13 amino acids. Germline V gives CDR1 SGHTA, CDR2 FQGNSA. CDR3 protein: CASSTGSHQPQHF. CDR3 DNA: TGTGCCAGCAGCACCGGGTCTCATCAGCCCCAGCATTTT.

V gene TRBV9 combines with J gene TRBJ2-6; 7 bases are a match to TRBD1. Unmatched junction bases numbered 11, after V lost 4 bases and J lost 7 bases. CDR3 length: 16 residues. The germline CDR1 and CDR2 sequences are SGDLS and YYNGEE. The CDR3 DNA follows: TGTGCCAGCAGCTCTGACAGGGTCTTTGGTGCCAACGTCCTGACTTTC. Translating it yields CASSSDRVFGANVLTF. Using reference TRBV9 and TRBJ2-6 for the parts outside the CDR3, the full variable domain is DSGVTQTPKHLITATGQRVTLRCSPRSGDLSVYWYQQSLDQGLQFLIQYYNGEERAKGNILERFSAQQFPDLHSELNLSSLELGDSALYFCASSSDRVFGANVLTFGAGSRLTVL.

The J gene is TRBJ1-1, the V gene TRBV5-1; weak D call: TRBD1 (5 bases). The CDR3 length is 12 residues. The germline CDR1 and CDR2 sequences are SGHRS and YFSETQ. V was shortened by 7 bases and J by 4 bases, with 11 bases between the two germline ends. CDR3 in amino acids: CASWDLGTEAFF. CDR3 bases: TGCGCCAGCTGGGACTTAGGCACTGAAGCTTTCTTT.

The J gene is TRBJ1-2, the V gene TRBV13, with TRBD1 matching over 9 bases. Germline-derived CDR1 and CDR2 are PRHDT and FYEKMQ (reference sequence). J lost 4 bases, V lost 5 bases, and 8 bases had no gene match. The CDR3 covers 15 residues. CDR3 sequence reads: CASSPSTGGIYGYTF. CDR3 nucleotide sequence: TGTGCCAGCAGCCCATCGACAGGGGGGATCTATGGCTACACCTTC.

This chain joins TRBV11-2 and TRBJ1-3; no clear D gene. The CDR3 is 14 residues long. Germline CDR1 is SGHAT and CDR2 is FQNNGV. V was clipped by 0 bases and J by 2 bases, with 5 bases between them. The CDR3 DNA follows: TGTGCCAGCAGCTTAGAGGGCACTGGAAACACCATATATTTT. The encoded protein is CASSLEGTGNTIYF.

V and J are TRBV5-1 and TRBJ2-3, with 7 bases that match TRBD1. Trimming at V came to 0 bases and at J to 0 bases, leaving 4 bases not matched to a gene. The CDR3 covers 16 residues. CDR1 SGHRS and CDR2 YFSETQ come from the germline V gene. In DNA, the CDR3 is TGCGCCAGCAGCTTGGGCCTGACAGGGAGCACAGATACGCAGTATTTT. Its translation: CASSLGLTGSTDTQYF.

This clone has just one count. CDR3 sequence reads: CASRQTVLLANYGYTF. The DNA for the CDR3 is TGCGCCAGCAGGCAGACAGTCCTATTAGCTAACTATGGCTACACCTTC. The J gene is TRBJ1-2, the V gene TRBV5-1; D may be TRBD1 (5 bases). Germline V gives CDR1 SGHRS, CDR2 YFSETQ. The CDR3 has 16 amino acids. Trimming pared 5 bases from V and 0 bases from J, leaving 17 bases between.

The rearrangement joins TRBV4-2 to TRBJ2-1; the match to TRBD2 covers 9 bases. This CDR3 spans 16 amino acids. Germline CDR1 is LGHNA and CDR2 is YNFKEQ. V lost 0 bases and J lost 8; bases outside the gene matches: 8. This CDR3 reads CASSQDKASGKDEQFF. For the CDR3, the DNA is TGTGCCAGCAGCCAAGATAAGGCTAGCGGGAAAGATGAGCAGTTCTTC.

V and J are TRBV27 and TRBJ1-5, with D possibly matching TRBD1 (6 bases). The CDR3 consists of 15 residues. Trimming took off 5 bases at V and 0 bases at J, with 11 bases between the two ends. Germline V lookup: CDR1 MNHEY, CDR2 SMNVEV (reference sequence). In DNA form, the CDR3 reads TGTGCCAGCAGTCTCTTCAGGGGTAGCAATCAGCCCCAGCATTTT. Translating it yields CASSLFRGSNQPQHF.

The chain has TRBV4-1 and TRBJ1-1, with a tentative D call TRBD1 (5 bases). This CDR3 is built from 15 residues. With 0 bases removed from V and 5 bases from J, the gap between germline ends came to 13 bases. Germline V gives CDR1 MGHRA, CDR2 YSYEKL. CDR3 loop: CASSQEARGSTEAFF. The CDR3 DNA is TGCGCCAGCAGCCAAGAAGCCCGGGGGAGTACTGAAGCTTTCTTT.

The chain employs TRBV5-6 and TRBJ2-7, with a weak D call TRBD2 (6 bases). CDR3 length: 15 amino acids. From germline, CDR1 is SGHDT and CDR2 YYEEEE. V shed 4 bases and J shed 4 bases, with 18 bases lying between them. CDR3 sequence (DNA): TGTGCCAGCAGCCCCTTAGGTGGGGAGGAGTACGAGCAGTACTTC. This sequence encodes CASSPLGGEEYEQYF.

The genes are TRBV5-1 and TRBJ2-3; 11 nucleotides align to TRBD1. This CDR3 is built from 15 residues. With V trimmed by 4 bases and J by 5 bases, 6 bases remained unmatched. CDR1 is SGHRS, CDR2 YFSETQ, per germline. The DNA of the CDR3 is TGCGCCAGCAGCCCCGGGACAGGGGGATTAGATACGCAGTATTTT. This encodes CASSPGTGGLDTQYF.

V usage is TRBV5-6 and J usage is TRBJ1-1; no firm D call. From germline, CDR1 is SGHDT and CDR2 YYEEEE. Trimming shortened V by 4 bases and J by 3 bases, and 13 bases separated the two germline ends. This CDR3 has 14 amino acids. The DNA for the CDR3 is TGTGCCAGCAGCCTAGGTTCGAGGGACACTGAAGCTTTCTTT. It encodes CASSLGSRDTEAFF.

For this clone: The sample contains more than one DNA sequence encoding this CDR3. The chain employs TRBV5-1 and TRBJ2-3; TRBD2 matches 8 bases. The germline V gene encodes CDR1 SGHRS and CDR2 YFSETQ. The junction had 0 bases not matched to a gene; V was cut back by 2 bases and J by 1 base. The length of the CDR3 is 14 residues. The CDR3 sequence is CASSFSGGTDTQYF. The CDR3 nucleotides are TGCGCCAGCAGCTTTAGCGGGGGCACAGATACGCAGTATTTT.

The rearrangement uses TRBV11-2 and TRBJ2-2; a possible D gene is TRBD1 (6 bases). This CDR3 comprises 14 residues. Germline CDR1 and CDR2: SGHAT and FQNNGV. V was pared by 2 bases and J by 6 bases, with 10 bases between. CDR3 DNA sequence: TGTGCCAGCAGCTTAACGTCAGGGGCCGGGGAGCTGTTTTTT. This translates into CASSLTSGAGELFF.

V is TRBV11-2 and J is TRBJ2-7, with a weak D call TRBD2 (5 bases). V was trimmed by 2 bases and J by 0 bases, leaving 20 bases between them. The germline V gene encodes CDR1 SGHAT and CDR2 FQNNGV. The CDR3 sequence is 18 residues long. The CDR3 region is CASSLNFGWSGSSYEQYF. For the CDR3, the DNA is TGTGCCAGCAGCTTAAACTTTGGCTGGAGCGGTAGCTCCTACGAGCAGTACTTC.

The V call is TRBV7-9, the J call TRBJ2-3; D call uncertain. The CDR3 sequence is 16 residues long. Germline V lookup: CDR1 SEHNR, CDR2 FQNEAQ (reference sequence). The V end lost 0 bases, the J end lost 4 bases, and 14 bases lay between the germline ends. CDR3 loop: CASSLAGQRTPDTQYF. The CDR3 DNA is TGTGCCAGCAGCTTAGCGGGCCAACGTACCCCAGATACGCAGTATTTT.

A single count supports this clone. The CDR3 protein is CASSISGTQYF. CDR3 DNA: TGTGCCAGCAGTATTTCGGGGACCCAGTACTTC. This sequence joins TRBV6-5 and TRBJ2-5; no clear D. The V gene lost 5 bases and the J gene lost 7 bases, with 8 bases spanning the gap. The V gene's germline CDR1 is MNHEY and CDR2 SVGAGI. The CDR3 length is 11 residues.

This clone was picked up a small number of times. The chain combines TRBV29-1 with TRBJ2-1; 11 bases map to TRBD1. J lost 6 bases, V lost 7 bases, and 8 bases had no gene match. The CDR3 runs 14 residues. The germline CDR1 and CDR2 sequences are SQVTM and ANQGSEA. DNA of the CDR3: TGCAGCGAAGGGACAGGGGGAGTAGGCAATGAGCAGTTCTTC. Translated, it gives CSEGTGGVGNEQFF.

The rearrangement joins TRBV5-4 to TRBJ2-3; TRBD2 might be the D (6 bases). CDR3 length equals 14 residues. The germline CDR1 and CDR2 sequences are SGHNT and YYREEE (reference sequence). Trimming took 4 bases from V and 5 from J, leaving 14 bases between them. The CDR3 nucleotides read TGTGCCAGCAGCCGTGAGGGTAGCGGAGATACGCAGTATTTT. Protein product: CASSREGSGDTQYF.

The chain recombines TRBV28 with TRBJ2-6; D may be TRBD1 (6 bases). The germline gives CDR1 MDHEN, CDR2 SYDVKM. The CDR3 contains 17 residues. Trimming stripped 2 bases from V and 4 bases from J, with 15 bases between. Here the CDR3 reads CASSLETGSPGANVLTF. CDR3 sequence (DNA): TGTGCCAGCAGTTTAGAGACAGGATCGCCCGGGGCCAACGTCCTGACTTTC.